A selection of T cell receptor beta chains follows, all from one sample in a study of T cells after yellow fever vaccination. MiXCR, applied by TCRdb to the 5' RACE reads, yields one record per CDR3 protein. This sample has about 630,000 distinct CDR3 sequences, with more than 9% found just once. Sequenced material: PBMCs, taken on the day of the yellow fever booster vaccination. The receptors were sampled from a young man who received the YFV17D yellow fever vaccine. Each CDR3 is given without its conserved first and last residue.

V,CDR3
TRBV19,ASSIGGTRAKNIQY
TRBV20-1,SARSAYNEQF
TRBV6-2/TRBV6-3,ASSWALFGKLF
TRBV12-3/TRBV12-4,ASSFGGGAAF
TRBV7-2,ASSFQLNTEAF
TRBV7-2,ASSTTSGSFEQF
TRBV30,AWSARGRGSTGELF
TRBV4-1,ASSQDLGGGLETQY
TRBV3-1,ASSQDPGQGARGYT
TRBV6-5,ASSYEGGGNQPQH
TRBV29-1,SVVEYENSYGYT
TRBV24-1,ATSDFRGLAETQY
TRBV20-1,SAASGTSGYSDTQY
TRBV4-3,ASSQDFGRQY
TRBV4-2,ASSQGPIQGIETQY
TRBV12-3/TRBV12-4,ASSFVAGGIDTQY
TRBV7-6,ASSSSRDRGVGEQF
TRBV20-1,SADLQGGGSYNEQF
TRBV12-3/TRBV12-4,ASSLIGTPKNIQY
TRBV19,ASSTTGKSSYEQY
TRBV12-3/TRBV12-4,ASSFQFSYEQY
TRBV29-1,IAGNTDTQY
TRBV7-6,ASSLGTPFLNTGELF
TRBV5-6,ASSFQGASIYRTDTQY
TRBV10-3,AISTEVHETQY
TRBV19,ASTGGRSPGNTIY
TRBV10-3,AIGRNTEAF
TRBV7-2,ASSLKTGPTDTQY
TRBV20-1,SARGGISNQPQH
TRBV4-3,ASSQGQGRYGYT
TRBV11-2,ASSLNPSYTGTGELF
TRBV6-2/TRBV6-3,ASSYLRGAGELF
TRBV4-3,ASSQDQGKWTSRSPLH
TRBV10-2,ASRLRPTGELF
TRBV5-1,ASSLEGGPDSPLH
TRBV19,ASSTGTSSYNEQF
TRBV7-2,ASSPRQGTYEQY
TRBV7-8,ASSYLSGSAYEQY
TRBV7-2,ASSLVSGENQPQH
TRBV30,AWSVDPNSPLH
TRBV4-3,ASSQGVDSGANVLT
TRBV5-1,ASNHRESGANVLT